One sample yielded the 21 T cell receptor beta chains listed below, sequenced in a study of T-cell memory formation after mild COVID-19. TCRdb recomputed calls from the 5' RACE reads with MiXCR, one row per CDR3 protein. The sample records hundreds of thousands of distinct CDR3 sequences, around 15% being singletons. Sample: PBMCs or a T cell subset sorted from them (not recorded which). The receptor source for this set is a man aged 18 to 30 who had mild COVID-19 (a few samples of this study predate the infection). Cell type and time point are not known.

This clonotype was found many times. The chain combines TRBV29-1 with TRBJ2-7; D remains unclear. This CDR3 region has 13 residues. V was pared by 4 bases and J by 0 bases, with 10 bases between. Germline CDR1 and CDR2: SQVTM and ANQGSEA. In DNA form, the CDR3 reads TGCAGCGTTGTACGCCTGGACTCCTACGAGCAGTACTTC. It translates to CSVVRLDSYEQYF.

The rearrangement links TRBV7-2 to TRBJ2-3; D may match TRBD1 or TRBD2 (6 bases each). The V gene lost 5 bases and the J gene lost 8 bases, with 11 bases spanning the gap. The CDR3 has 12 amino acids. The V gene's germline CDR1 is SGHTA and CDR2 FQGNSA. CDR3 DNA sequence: TGTGCCAGCAGCCCAGGGGAGGCTACGCAGTATTTT. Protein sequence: CASSPGEATQYF.

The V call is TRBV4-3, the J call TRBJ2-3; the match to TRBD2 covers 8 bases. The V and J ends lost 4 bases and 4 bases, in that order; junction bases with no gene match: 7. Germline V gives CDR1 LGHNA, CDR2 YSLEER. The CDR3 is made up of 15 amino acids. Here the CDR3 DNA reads TGCGCCAGCAGCCGAAACCCGGGACTAGCAGATACGCAGTATTTT. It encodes CASSRNPGLADTQYF.

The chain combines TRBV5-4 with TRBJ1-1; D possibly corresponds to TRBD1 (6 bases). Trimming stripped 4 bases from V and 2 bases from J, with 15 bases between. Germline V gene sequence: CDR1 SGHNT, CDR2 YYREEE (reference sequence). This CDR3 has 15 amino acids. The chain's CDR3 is CASSQGHWVNTEAFF. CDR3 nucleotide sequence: TGTGCCAGCAGCCAGGGACACTGGGTCAACACTGAAGCTTTCTTT.

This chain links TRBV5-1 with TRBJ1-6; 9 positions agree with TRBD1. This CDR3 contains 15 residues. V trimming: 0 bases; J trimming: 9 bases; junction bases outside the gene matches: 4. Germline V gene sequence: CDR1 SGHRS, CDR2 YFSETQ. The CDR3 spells CASSLAGQGRSPLHF. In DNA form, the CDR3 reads TGCGCCAGCAGCTTGGCGGGACAGGGCCGTTCACCCCTCCACTTT.

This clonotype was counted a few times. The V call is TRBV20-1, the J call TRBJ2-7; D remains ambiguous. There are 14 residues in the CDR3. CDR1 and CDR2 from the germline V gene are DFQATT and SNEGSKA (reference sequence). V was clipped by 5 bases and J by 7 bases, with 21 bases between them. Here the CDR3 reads CSARFPGPGGEQYV. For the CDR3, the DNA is TGCAGTGCTCGATTTCCTGGACCCGGTGGAGAGCAGTACGTC.

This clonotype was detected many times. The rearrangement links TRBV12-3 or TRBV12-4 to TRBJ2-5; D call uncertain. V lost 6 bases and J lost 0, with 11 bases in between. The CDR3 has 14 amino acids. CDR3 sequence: CASRGPEYQETQYF. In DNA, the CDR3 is TGTGCCAGCAGAGGACCAGAGTACCAAGAGACCCAGTACTTC.

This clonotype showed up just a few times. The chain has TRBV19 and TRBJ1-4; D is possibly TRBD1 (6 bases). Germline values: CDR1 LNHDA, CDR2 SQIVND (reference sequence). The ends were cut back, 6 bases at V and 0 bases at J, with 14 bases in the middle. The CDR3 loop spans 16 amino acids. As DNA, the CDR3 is TGTGCCAGTAGACGGACAGCACTTGCAACTAATGAAAAACTGTTTTTT. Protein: CASRRTALATNEKLFF. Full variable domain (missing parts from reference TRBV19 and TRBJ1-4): DGGITQSPKYLFRKEGQNVTLSCEQNLNHDAMYWYRQDPGQGLRLIYYSQIVNDFQKGDIAEGYSVSREKKESFPLTVTSAQKNPTAFYLCASRRTALATNEKLFFGSGTQLSVL.

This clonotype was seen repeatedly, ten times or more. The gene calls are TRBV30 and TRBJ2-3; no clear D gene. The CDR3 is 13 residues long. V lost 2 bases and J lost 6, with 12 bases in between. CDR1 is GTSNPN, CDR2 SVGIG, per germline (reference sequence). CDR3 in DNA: TGTGCCTGGAGTCCCAACGCTGGGGATACGCAGTATTTT. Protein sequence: CAWSPNAGDTQYF.

CDR3 nucleotide sequence: TGTGCCAGCAGCGTAGTAGGACAGGGGGCTTCTGGGGCCAACGTCCTGACTTTC. Translation: CASSVVGQGASGANVLTF. The V call is TRBV9, the J call TRBJ2-6; 11 bases fit TRBD1. The length of the CDR3 is 18 residues. From germline, CDR1 is SGDLS and CDR2 YYNGEE. Germline trimming cut 0 bases from V and 1 base from J; bases unmatched to any gene: 3.

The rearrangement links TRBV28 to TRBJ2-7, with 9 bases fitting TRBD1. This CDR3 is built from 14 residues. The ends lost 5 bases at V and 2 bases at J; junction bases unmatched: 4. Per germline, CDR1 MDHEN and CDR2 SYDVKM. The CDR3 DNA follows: TGTGCCAGCAGTGGGGACAGGGAGACCTACGAGCAGTACGTC. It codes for CASSGDRETYEQYV.

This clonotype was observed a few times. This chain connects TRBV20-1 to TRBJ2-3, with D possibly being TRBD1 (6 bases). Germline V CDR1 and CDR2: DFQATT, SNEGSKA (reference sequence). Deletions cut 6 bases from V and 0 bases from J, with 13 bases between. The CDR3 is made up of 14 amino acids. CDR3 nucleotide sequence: TGCAGTGCCAGGGGACGTTCTAGCACAGATACGCAGTATTTT. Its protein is CSARGRSSTDTQYF.

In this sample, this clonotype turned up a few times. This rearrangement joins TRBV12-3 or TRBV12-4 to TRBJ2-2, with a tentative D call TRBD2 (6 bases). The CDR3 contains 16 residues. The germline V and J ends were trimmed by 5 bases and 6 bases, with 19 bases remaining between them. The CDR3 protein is CASSPYGTVNPGELFF. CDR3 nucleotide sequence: TGTGCCAGCAGTCCCTACGGGACTGTAAACCCCGGGGAGCTGTTTTTT.

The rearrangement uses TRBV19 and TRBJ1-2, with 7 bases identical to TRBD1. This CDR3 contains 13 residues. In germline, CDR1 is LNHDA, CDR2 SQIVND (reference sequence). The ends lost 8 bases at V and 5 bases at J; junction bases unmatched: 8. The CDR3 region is CASLSRDSYGYTF. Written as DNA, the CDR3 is TGTGCCAGTCTTTCGAGGGACAGTTATGGCTACACCTTC.

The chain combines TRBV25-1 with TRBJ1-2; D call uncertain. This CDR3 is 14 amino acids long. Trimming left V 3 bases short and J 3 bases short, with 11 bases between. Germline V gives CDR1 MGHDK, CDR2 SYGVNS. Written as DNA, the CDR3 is TGTGCCAGCAGTGATTTGGCAGATCACTATGGCTACACCTTC. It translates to CASSDLADHYGYTF.

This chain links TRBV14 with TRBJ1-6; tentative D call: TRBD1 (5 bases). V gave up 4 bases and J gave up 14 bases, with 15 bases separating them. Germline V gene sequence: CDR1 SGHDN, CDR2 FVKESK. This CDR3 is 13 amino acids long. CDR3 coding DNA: TGTGCCAGCAGCCGGGATCTACAGGAGGCCCTCCACTTT. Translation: CASSRDLQEALHF.

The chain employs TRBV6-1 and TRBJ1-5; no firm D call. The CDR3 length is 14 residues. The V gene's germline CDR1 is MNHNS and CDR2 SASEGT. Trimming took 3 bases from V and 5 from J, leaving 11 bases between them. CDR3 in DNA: TGTGCCAGCAGTGAGTGGCCCGCCGATCAGCCCCAGCATTTT. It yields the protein CASSEWPADQPQHF.

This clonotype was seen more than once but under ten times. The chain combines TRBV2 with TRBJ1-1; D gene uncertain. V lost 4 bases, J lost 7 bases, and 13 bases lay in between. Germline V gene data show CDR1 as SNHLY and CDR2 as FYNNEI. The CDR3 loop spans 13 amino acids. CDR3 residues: CASSVEKRIEAFF. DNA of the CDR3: TGTGCCAGCAGTGTGGAGAAGAGGATTGAAGCTTTCTTT.

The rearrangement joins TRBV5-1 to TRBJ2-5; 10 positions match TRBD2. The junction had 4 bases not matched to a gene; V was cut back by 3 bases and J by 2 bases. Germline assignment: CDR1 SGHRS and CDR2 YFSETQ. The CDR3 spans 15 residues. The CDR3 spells CASSWNSGGQETQYF. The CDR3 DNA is TGCGCCAGCAGCTGGAATAGCGGGGGGCAAGAGACCCAGTACTTC.

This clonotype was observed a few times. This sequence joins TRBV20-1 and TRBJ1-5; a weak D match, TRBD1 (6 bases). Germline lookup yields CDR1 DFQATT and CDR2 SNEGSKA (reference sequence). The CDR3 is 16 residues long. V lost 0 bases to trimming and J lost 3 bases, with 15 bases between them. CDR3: CSARDQSGQPNQPQHF. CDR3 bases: TGCAGTGCTAGAGATCAGTCCGGACAGCCCAATCAGCCCCAGCATTTT.

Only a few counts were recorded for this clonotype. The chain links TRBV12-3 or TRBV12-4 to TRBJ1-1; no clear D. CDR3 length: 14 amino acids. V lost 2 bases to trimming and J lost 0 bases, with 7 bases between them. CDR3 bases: TGTGCCAGCAGTTTACCGACACTGAACACTGAAGCTTTCTTT. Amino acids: CASSLPTLNTEAFF.